The clone carrying this T cell receptor (beta chain) has ten or more counts. Its antigen is currently unknown. Arm-PCR of CDR3 regions and iRepertoire HTBI primers were used to build TCR beta libraries. TCRdb used MiXCR to reprocess the multiplex PCR reads, holding one entry per CDR3 protein. The sample yields just over 600,000 distinct CDR3 sequences, roughly 16% seen once. The CDR3 is 14 residues long. V lost 1 base and J lost 6, with 12 bases in between. This specimen belongs to a study of regulatory T cells in long-lasting Graves disease. As for the study in general: Prior antithyroid drug treatment in newly diagnosed Graves' patients lasted under 3 months.

Points from the study as a whole: Peripheral blood alone, not thyroid tissue, underwent study.

Stated time point: newly diagnosed GD, antithyroid drugs for less than 3 months. The authors made the TCR library using RNA they extracted from PBMCs. Separately, the same data were catalogued under a study of T cells in Graves' hyperthyroidism and ophthalmopathy. That report notes: The study excluded patients with uncontrolled infection, other autoimmune disease, pregnancy or lactation. In the analysis, a 13 V-J model separated ophthalmopathy from stable hyperthyroidism.

The input for sequencing was peripheral blood mononuclear cells (PBMCs), taken at new diagnosis, from a patient treated with antithyroid drugs. The rearrangement joins TRBV12-3 or TRBV12-4 to TRBJ2-5, with D tentatively TRBD1 (6 bases). This TCR derives from a woman aged 25 to 39 with Graves disease. The CDR3 DNA sequence: TGTGCCAGCAGTTTAGGCAGAGGGGGAAAGACCCAGTACTTC. Its translation: CASSLGRGGKTQYF.